The 8 T cell receptor beta chains listed next were all sequenced from one sample in a study of identical twins. TCRdb ran MiXCR on the 5' RACE reads and lists one entry per CDR3 protein. The sample records 650,000 to 750,000 distinct CDR3 sequences, less than 25% being singletons. This same sample was also part of a study on T cells expressing NK-cell markers.

The sample comprised PBMCs. These receptors all stem from a woman aged 18 to 35 in good health.

This clonotype showed up many times. CDR3 region: CSADDGSYEQYF. The CDR3 DNA is TGCAGCGCTGACGACGGCTCCTACGAGCAGTACTTC. The V call is TRBV29-1, the J call TRBJ2-7; D not resolved. In germline, CDR1 is SQVTM, CDR2 ANQGSEA. This CDR3 is built from 12 residues. V was cut by 7 bases and J by 0 bases, with 10 bases left in between.

This clonotype was observed a single time. The V gene is TRBV10-2, the J gene TRBJ1-1; 7 nucleotides match TRBD1. The CDR3 contains 12 residues. CDR1 WSHSY and CDR2 SAAADI come from the germline V gene. V lost 6 bases to trimming and J lost 7 bases; unmatched junction nucleotides: 5. CDR3 DNA sequence: TGCGCCAGCAGGGGGACAGACTTTGAAGCTTTCTTT. Residues: CASRGTDFEAFF.

The chain uses TRBV13 and TRBJ2-1; 8 positions agree with TRBD2. The CDR3 runs 14 residues. Looked up from germline, CDR1 is PRHDT and CDR2 is FYEKMQ (reference sequence). The V gene end was trimmed by 4 bases and the J gene end by 8 bases; junction bases not matched to a gene: 7. The CDR3 loop is CASSSGTSGDEQFF. The CDR3 nucleotides are TGTGCCAGCAGCTCCGGGACTAGTGGGGATGAGCAGTTCTTC.

In this sample, this clonotype turned up a few times. The chain has TRBV20-1 and TRBJ1-2; D gene unclear. The CDR3 has 12 residues. CDR1 and CDR2 from the germline V gene are DFQATT and SNEGSKA (reference sequence). Trimming left V 5 bases short and J 4 bases short, with 11 bases between. The CDR3 DNA sequence: TGCAGTGCTTCTTCAGAATCCTATGGCTACACCTTC. This gives the protein CSASSESYGYTF.

This chain connects TRBV6-4 to TRBJ1-1; D remains ambiguous. Germline V gives CDR1 MRHNA, CDR2 SNTAGT. The CDR3 is 13 residues long. V lost 6 bases and J lost 1, with 9 bases in between. The DNA of the CDR3 is TGTGCCAGCAGAGTGGCAGGGAACACTGAAGCTTTCTTT. Amino acids: CASRVAGNTEAFF.

This clonotype was recorded a few times. The chain combines TRBV5-1 with TRBJ2-2; no reliable D call. CDR1 and CDR2 (germline): SGHRS, YFSETQ. V gave up 3 bases and J gave up 1 base, with 1 base separating them. The CDR3 contains 12 residues. The CDR3 spells CASSWNTGELFF. The CDR3 DNA reads TGCGCCAGCAGCTGGAACACCGGGGAGCTGTTTTTT.

This clonotype was observed a handful of times. This rearrangement joins TRBV4-2 to TRBJ2-1, with 9 positions matching TRBD2. V was pared by 0 bases and J by 3 bases, with 12 bases of the junction left unmatched. From germline, CDR1 is LGHNA and CDR2 YNFKEQ. The length of the CDR3 is 19 residues. CDR3: CASSQDPSGGTTDYNEQFF. Written as DNA, the CDR3 is TGTGCCAGCAGCCAAGATCCCAGCGGGGGGACGACGGACTACAATGAGCAGTTCTTC.

This clonotype was observed a few times. This sequence joins TRBV7-9 and TRBJ2-1; D call uncertain. The CDR3 extends over 13 amino acids. The V and J ends lost 3 bases and 8 bases respectively, with 11 bases between them. CDR1 and CDR2 (germline): SEHNR, FQNEAQ (reference sequence). The CDR3 reads CASSFKGRYEQFF. CDR3 nucleotides: TGTGCCAGCAGCTTTAAAGGCCGCTATGAGCAGTTCTTC.